Below, 20 T cell receptor beta chains from the same sample are listed, as sequenced in a study of vaccination and CD4 T cells after COVID-19. CD4+ T cells that had been cultured provided DNA sequenced with the Oncomine TCR Beta short-read assay. TCRdb reprocessed the PCR reads with MiXCR, giving one entry per CDR3 protein. Counted here are just over 2,500 distinct CDR3 sequences, around two fifths occurring once; the ten biggest clones make up around two fifths. Documented treatment: approximately 9-day PBMC culture with coronavirus spike peptide pools or control peptides (ViraFEST assay). CD4+ T cells of the unexposed donor were collected before the COVID-19 pandemic (2011-2018). No antigens are known for them. The material sequenced was CD4+ T cells from blood, cultured in vitro. The receptors stem from a human donor in good health.

CDR3 bases: TGTGCCAGCAGCTTCGGGGGCGCTTCCTACGAGCAGTACTTC. The encoded protein is CASSFGGASYEQYF. V gene TRBV7-2 combines with J gene TRBJ2-7, with D tentatively TRBD1 or TRBD2 (6 bases each). The CDR3 consists of 14 residues. The germline V gene encodes CDR1 SGHTA and CDR2 FQGNSA. Trimming removed 3 bases at V and 1 base at J, with 10 bases between. Based on the CDR3 plus reference TRBV7-2 and TRBJ2-7, the full variable domain is GAGVSQSPSNKVTEKGKDVELRCDPISGHTALYWYRQSLGQGLEFLIYFQGNSAPDKSGLPSDRFSAERTGGSVSTLTIQRTQQEDSAVYLCASSFGGASYEQYFGPGTRLTVT.

In regard to this clonotype: An end of the junction does not agree with germline; a read error may underlie this. This sequence joins TRBV28 and TRBJ1-5, with D unclear. The germline V gene encodes CDR1 MDHEN and CDR2 SYDVKM. The CDR3 length is 15 residues. The CDR3 DNA reads TGTGCCAGCAGTTCCCTTCAAAGGGCCAATCGGCCCCAGCATTTT. Amino acids: CASSSLQRANRPQHF.

This clonotype was found a few times. The chain carries TRBV7-9 and TRBJ1-3; D is unclear. This CDR3 region has 15 residues. The germline CDR1 and CDR2 sequences are SEHNR and FQNEAQ (reference sequence). V lost 2 bases and J lost 0, with 8 bases in between. CDR3 nucleotide sequence: TGTGCCAGCAGCTTATATGGGAGCTCTGGAAACACCATATATTTT. Translating it yields CASSLYGSSGNTIYF.

There are a few counts of this clonotype. The rearrangement links TRBV7-9 to TRBJ1-3; D gene uncertain. Germline V gene sequence: CDR1 SEHNR, CDR2 FQNEAQ (reference sequence). The CDR3 has 13 amino acids. Trimming left V 0 bases short and J 4 bases short, with 4 bases between. CDR3 sequence reads: CASSLATGNTIYF. DNA of the CDR3: TGTGCCAGCAGCTTAGCGACCGGAAACACCATATATTTT.

This clonotype has just a few counts. The chain links TRBV24-1 to TRBJ1-5; 7 bases align to TRBD1. This CDR3 region has 15 residues. Per germline, CDR1 KGHDR and CDR2 SFDVKD. V was pared by 2 bases and J by 9 bases, with 9 bases of the junction left unmatched. The CDR3 nucleotides read TGTGCCACCAGTGATTCGCGACAGGGCCTGGGGCCCCAGCATTTT. Encoded protein: CATSDSRQGLGPQHF.

The J gene is TRBJ2-4, the V gene TRBV6-5; 9 bases are a match to TRBD2. Germline values: CDR1 MNHEY, CDR2 SVGAGI. The CDR3 consists of 16 residues. V was pared by 0 bases and J by 6 bases, with 6 bases of the junction left unmatched. CDR3 protein: CASSYSAGGPGNIQYF. The CDR3 DNA reads TGTGCCAGCAGTTACTCTGCGGGGGGGCCGGGAAACATTCAGTACTTC.

The genes are TRBV21-1 and TRBJ2-3; the table calls TRBD1, which could not be checked here. TRBV21-1 is recorded as a pseudogene. This CDR3 has 15 residues. The CDR3, as DNA: TGTGCCAGCAGCAGAAGCGGGGGGGCAACAGATACGCAGTATTTT. As protein: CASSRSGGATDTQYF.

This chain uses TRBV27 with TRBJ1-1; 7 bases align to TRBD1. The CDR3 has 14 amino acids. In germline, CDR1 is MNHEY, CDR2 SMNVEV (reference sequence). The V segment lost 5 bases and the J segment 3 bases; nucleotides outside the gene matches: 6. CDR3 nucleotides: TGTGCCAGCAGTCTACAGGGGAGGTACACTGAAGCTTTCTTT. The encoded protein is CASSLQGRYTEAFF.

This chain connects TRBV7-2 to TRBJ1-2, with 10 bases that match TRBD1. The germline V gene encodes CDR1 SGHTA and CDR2 FQGNSA. V lost 3 bases, J lost 0 bases, and 1 base stayed unmatched. This CDR3 spans 15 amino acids. CDR3: CASSFGQGANYGYTF. CDR3 nucleotides: TGTGCCAGCAGCTTTGGACAGGGGGCTAACTATGGCTACACCTTC.

V is TRBV6-5 and J is TRBJ2-5; the match to TRBD2 covers 13 bases. CDR3 length: 16 residues. The germline CDR1 and CDR2 sequences are MNHEY and SVGAGI. V trimming: 6 bases; J trimming: 0 bases; junction bases outside the gene matches: 4. CDR3 in DNA: TGTGCCAGCAGCTACACTAGCGGGGGGGACCAAGAGACCCAGTACTTC. This translates into CASSYTSGGDQETQYF.

This chain links TRBV6-1 with TRBJ2-1; the match to TRBD2 covers 11 bases. The CDR3 loop spans 15 amino acids. Germline-derived CDR1 and CDR2 are MNHNS and SASEGT. V shed 6 bases, J shed 7 bases, and the junction held 8 bases outside the gene matches. The CDR3 region is CASRATSGSKNEQFF. CDR3 DNA: TGTGCCAGCAGGGCAACTAGCGGGAGTAAGAATGAGCAGTTCTTC.

This clonotype has a single count. V is TRBV18 and J is TRBJ2-7; the match to TRBD1 covers 9 bases. The CDR3 consists of 13 residues. V dropped 4 bases and J dropped 6; count of bases not matched to a gene: 4. Looked up from germline, CDR1 is KGHSH and CDR2 is LQKENI. The CDR3 bases are TGTGCCAGCTCACATTACAGGGGGCCCGAGCAGTACTTC. Translating gives CASSHYRGPEQYF.

This clonotype was observed a handful of times. The chain couples TRBV12-3 or TRBV12-4 to TRBJ1-5, with 10 positions matching TRBD1. CDR3 size: 13 residues. V lost 4 bases to trimming and J lost 7 bases; unmatched junction nucleotides: 1. Written as DNA, the CDR3 is TGTGCCAGCAGTTGGGACAGGGGACAGCCCCAGCATTTT. This translates into CASSWDRGQPQHF.

This clonotype has more than one count but fewer than ten. The chain recombines TRBV11-2 with TRBJ2-1, with 14 bases identical to TRBD2. From germline, CDR1 is SGHAT and CDR2 FQNNGV. The CDR3 totals 15 residues. Unmatched junction bases numbered 6, after V lost 7 bases and J lost 7 bases. CDR3 DNA sequence: TGTGCCAGCAAGCCGGGACTAGCGGGAGTAAATGAGCAGTTCTTC. Translated, it gives CASKPGLAGVNEQFF.

The chain joins TRBV24-1 to TRBJ2-1; either TRBD1 or TRBD2 may fit D (5 bases each). Germline values: CDR1 KGHDR, CDR2 SFDVKD. V lost 5 bases and J 4 bases, leaving 14 bases between the germline ends. This CDR3 spans 15 amino acids. This CDR3 reads CATSGGTASYNEQFF. CDR3 coding DNA: TGTGCCACCAGTGGGGGGACGGCTTCTTACAATGAGCAGTTCTTC.

In its sample, this clonotype was seen a few times. This chain uses TRBV6-4 with TRBJ1-5, with no clear D. V was pared by 2 bases and J by 11 bases, with 13 bases between. CDR1 is MRHNA and CDR2 is SNTAGT in the germline V gene. The CDR3 extends over 13 amino acids. CDR3 nucleotides: TGTGCCAGCAGTGACCTTAGTTTCATGGCCCAGCATTTT. Its protein product is CASSDLSFMAQHF.

The CDR3 region is CSATGGGDGNTIYF. The CDR3 DNA follows: TGCAGTGCCACCGGTGGGGGGGATGGAAACACCATATATTTT. This sequence joins TRBV20-1 and TRBJ1-3; the D gene is possibly TRBD1 (5 bases). Trimming pared 6 bases from V and 3 bases from J, leaving 15 bases between. The CDR3 consists of 14 residues. Germline values: CDR1 DFQATT, CDR2 SNEGSKA (reference sequence).

This clonotype was seen a handful of times. This chain connects TRBV5-4 to TRBJ2-7; D may be TRBD1 (6 bases). Germline assignment: CDR1 SGHNT and CDR2 YYREEE (reference sequence). CDR3 length: 14 amino acids. V lost 2 bases to trimming and J lost 2 bases, with 11 bases between them. The chain's CDR3 is CASSLQGGPYEQYF. The CDR3 bases are TGTGCCAGCAGCTTACAGGGTGGGCCCTACGAGCAGTACTTC.

The genes are TRBV6-1 and TRBJ2-7, with TRBD2 as a possible D gene (6 bases). Germline CDR1 MNHNS, CDR2 SASEGT. The CDR3 totals 12 residues. Trimming took off 6 bases at V and 2 bases at J, with 8 bases between the two ends. This chain's CDR3 is CASRRDTYEQYF. The CDR3 region has the DNA TGTGCCAGCAGGCGGGATACCTACGAGCAGTACTTC.

V gene TRBV30 combines with J gene TRBJ1-1, with D maybe TRBD1 (5 bases). The CDR3 is made up of 13 amino acids. The V gene's germline CDR1 is GTSNPN and CDR2 SVGIG (reference sequence). The germline V and J ends were trimmed by 2 bases and 7 bases, with 14 bases remaining between them. The CDR3 sequence is CAWSMYSGGEAFF. The CDR3 DNA sequence: TGTGCCTGGAGTATGTACTCCGGGGGTGAAGCTTTCTTT.